The rows below give T cell receptor beta chains drawn from one sample of a study of cytomegalovirus exposure and HLA in healthy donors. This table comes from immunoSEQ multiplex PCR, and its TCRdb copy is limited to in-frame clones, with some not included. In all, the sample yields approximately 130,000 clones. The sequencing input was PBMCs. The source of these receptors is a woman aged 60-75 years in good health and CMV-seronegative. Each CDR3 is given with its conserved first and last residue. D genes are given only for firm matches.

V gene: TRBV6-1
J gene: TRBJ2-7
D gene: TRBD1
CDR3 DNA: TGTGCCAGCAAACCGGGACAGTCCTACGAGCAGTACTTC
CDR3 protein: CASKPGQSYEQYF

V gene: TRBV27
J gene: TRBJ1-1
D gene: NA
CDR3 DNA: TGTGCCAGCAGTCCCCTCCTTCCGGGACACGCCATGGGCACTGAAGCTTTCTTT
CDR3 protein: CASSPLLPGHAMGTEAFF

V gene: TRBV5-1
J gene: TRBJ1-2
D gene: TRBD1
CDR3 DNA: TGCGCCAGCAGCCCAGGACAGGGTGGTGGAGGCTACACCTTC
CDR3 protein: CASSPGQGGGGYTF

V gene: TRBV5-1
J gene: TRBJ1-2
D gene: NA
CDR3 DNA: TGCGCCAGCAGCTCCGGTAACTATGGCTACACCTTC
CDR3 protein: CASSSGNYGYTF

V gene: TRBV6-1
J gene: TRBJ2-4
D gene: TRBD1
CDR3 DNA: TGTGCCAGCAGTGGGGACAGGGTTAGGGACATTCAGTACTTC
CDR3 protein: CASSGDRVRDIQYF

V gene: TRBV9
J gene: TRBJ2-5
D gene: TRBD1
CDR3 DNA: TGTGCCAGCAGCGCTGGACAGGGACAAGAGACCCAGTACTTC
CDR3 protein: CASSAGQGQETQYF

V gene: TRBV6-5
J gene: TRBJ2-7
D gene: TRBD1
CDR3 DNA: TGTGCCAGCAGTCGGGGACAGGGAACCTACGAGCAGTACTTC
CDR3 protein: CASSRGQGTYEQYF

V gene: TRBV2
J gene: TRBJ2-7
D gene: NA
CDR3 DNA: TGTGCCAGCTTGGACCTTTTAGCGGCAACCTCCTACGAGCAGTACTTC
CDR3 protein: CASLDLLAATSYEQYF

V gene: TRBV18
J gene: TRBJ2-5
D gene: TRBD2
CDR3 DNA: TGTGCCAGCTCACCACCAGCGGGGGGGCAAGAGACCCAGTACTTC
CDR3 protein: CASSPPAGGQETQYF

V gene: TRBV9
J gene: TRBJ2-1
D gene: TRBD2
CDR3 DNA: TGTGCCAGCAGCGCGCACCCCTTAAAACTAGCGGGGGCTGACAATGAGCAGTTCTTC
CDR3 protein: CASSAHPLKLAGADNEQFF